Presented here are 8 T cell receptor beta chains from one specimen sequenced in a study of shared clonotypes between healthy human individuals. Using immunoSEQ multiplex PCR, the repertoire was profiled, and TCRdb retains in-frame clones only, with some absent. The table includes about 2 million clones, 90% to 95% detected once. Sequenced sample: naive CD4+ T cells sorted from blood. Subset here: CD45RA+ positively selected. Receptors were obtained from a man younger than 35 in good health.

The CDR3 protein is CASLKQGAETQYF. CDR3 bases: TGTGCCAGCCTAAAACAGGGGGCAGAGACCCAGTACTTC. The genes are TRBV27 and TRBJ2-5; 9 nucleotides agree with TRBD1. The CDR3 has 13 amino acids. The V segment lost 8 bases and the J segment 4 bases; nucleotides outside the gene matches: 5. CDR1 MNHEY and CDR2 SMNVEV come from the germline V gene (reference sequence).

This clone has a single count. Other DNA sequences within the sample encode an identical CDR3. This chain links TRBV5-1 with TRBJ2-1; D may be TRBD1 or TRBD2 (5 bases each). The germline CDR1 and CDR2 sequences are SGHRS and YFSETQ. This CDR3 is built from 13 residues. Trimming removed 4 bases at V and 5 bases at J, with 10 bases between. The CDR3 sequence: CASSPGTDNEQFF. Written as DNA, the CDR3 is TGCGCCAGCAGCCCTGGGACGGACAATGAGCAGTTCTTC.

V gene TRBV5-8 combines with J gene TRBJ2-3; tentative D call: TRBD1 (6 bases). The length of the CDR3 is 14 residues. The V end lost 2 bases, the J end lost 0 bases, and 7 bases lay between the germline ends. Germline V lookup: CDR1 SGHTS, CDR2 YDEGEE. The CDR3 loop reads CASSFRGSTDTQYF. Written as DNA, the CDR3 is TGTGCCAGCAGCTTTAGGGGGAGCACAGATACGCAGTATTTT.

This rearrangement joins TRBV5-1 to TRBJ1-2, with TRBD1 as a possible D gene (5 bases). CDR3 length: 13 residues. Germline V gives CDR1 SGHRS, CDR2 YFSETQ. V was cut by 4 bases and J by 4 bases, with 11 bases left in between. This CDR3 reads CASSLTVGYGYTF. The CDR3 region has the DNA TGCGCCAGCAGCCTGACAGTGGGCTATGGCTACACCTTC.

Concerning this clone itself: This specimen includes other DNA sequences encoding the same CDR3. The gene calls are TRBV5-1 and TRBJ2-2; no clear D. This CDR3 has 12 residues. Germline loops: CDR1 SGHRS, CDR2 YFSETQ. The V and J ends lost 4 bases and 3 bases respectively, with 4 bases between them. The CDR3 protein is CASSPDTGELFF. CDR3 DNA: TGCGCCAGCAGCCCGGACACCGGGGAGCTGTTTTTT. The complete variable domain, with remaining parts taken from reference TRBV5-1 and TRBJ2-2, reads KAGVTQTPRYLIKTRGQQVTLSCSPISGHRSVSWYQQTPGQGLQFLFEYFSETQRNKGNFPGRFSGRQFSNSRSEMNVSTLELGDSALYLCASSPDTGELFFGEGSRLTVL.

The chain has TRBV28 and TRBJ1-1, with 7 bases that match TRBD1. The junction had 6 bases not matched to a gene; V was cut back by 3 bases and J by 5 bases. The germline CDR1 and CDR2 sequences are MDHEN and SYDVKM. This CDR3 has 14 residues. Here the CDR3 reads CASSFARGETEAFF. The CDR3 DNA is TGTGCCAGCAGTTTCGCCAGGGGGGAAACTGAAGCTTTCTTT.

The chain couples TRBV28 to TRBJ1-1; 8 nucleotides match TRBD1. The CDR3 sequence is 15 residues long. J was trimmed by 6 bases and V by 2 bases; bases with no gene match: 8. CDR1 is MDHEN, CDR2 SYDVKM, per germline. CDR3 sequence (DNA): TGTGCCAGCAGTTTAGTACAGGGGGGTTTCCCTGAAGCTTTCTTT. This sequence encodes CASSLVQGGFPEAFF.

The chain joins TRBV21-1 to TRBJ2-3; TRBD2, the D gene given by the table, was not confirmed from the DNA. TRBV21-1 is a known pseudogene. This CDR3 is 13 amino acids long. This CDR3 is CASRRPLTDTQYF. The CDR3 nucleotides are TGTGCCAGCCGGCGGCCCCTCACAGATACGCAGTATTTT.